One T cell receptor (beta chain) is described in this entry. Its matching antigen is unknown. A read error may account for a junction end that differs from germline. The data originate from a study of molecular identifiers for immune sequencing clone quantification. TCRdb processed the PCR reads anew with MiXCR; each CDR3 protein has one entry. The sample shows about 320,000 distinct CDR3 sequences, about 22% of them seen only once. CDR3 length: 15 residues. Germline V gives CDR1 MGHRA, CDR2 YSYEKL. Findings of the study overall: Among effectors, clones above 20 RNA copies held over 97% of molecules; among naive cells, under 1%.

Sequenced: naive CD8+ T cells from blood, with Jurkat cell RNA spiked in. Stated subset: FACS-sorted CD8+CD4-CCR7+CD45RA+ naive T cells. This TCR was recovered from a human donor in good health. Some libraries in this study had Jurkat cell RNA spiked in. The chain couples TRBV4-1 to TRBJ1-4, with 8 bases aligning to TRBD1. The CDR3 sequence is CASSYGTGANEKLIF. The CDR3 bases are TGCGCCAGCAGCTATGGGACAGGCGCTAATGAAAAACTGATTTTT.